This T cell receptor (beta chain) was sequenced during a study of T cell responses to AZD1222 COVID-19 vaccine. General study points: Repertoires were sampled only after the peak T cell response. Most donors were white British, females outnumbered males, and clonal diversity was possibly underestimated.

Trimming removed 3 bases from V and 7 bases from J, with 16 bases in between. The CDR3 extends over 15 amino acids. In germline, CDR1 is KGHSH, CDR2 LQKENI. Sequenced by immunoSEQ multiplex PCR; TCRdb stores in-frame clones only, minus some. The table records about 94,000 clones, around 84% of them present only once. Concerning this clone itself: What it binds is unknown.

The sample in question was peripheral blood, obtained 28 days after the second AZD1222 dose. The receptor was derived from an adult who received the AZD1222 COVID-19 vaccine. The rearrangement uses TRBV18 and TRBJ2-1; D gene uncertain. As DNA, the CDR3 is TGTGCCAGCTCACCCGACAAGGGTGAGTTTAATGAGCAGTTCTTC. Translated, it gives CASSPDKGEFNEQFF. Filled out from reference TRBV18 and TRBJ2-1, the complete variable domain reads NAGVMQNPRHLVRRRGQEARLRCSPMKGHSHVYWYRQLPEEGLKFMVYLQKENIIDESGMPKERFSAEFPKEGPSILRIQQVVRGDSAAYFCASSPDKGEFNEQFFGPGTRLTVL.